This passage covers 31 T cell receptor beta chains from one sample sequenced in a study of shared T cell receptors in the human thymus. The protocol was immunoSEQ multiplex PCR, while the TCRdb copy is restricted to in-frame clones and leaves out a portion. This sample has about 660,000 clones, with approximately 90% found just once. These same records also appear under a second study, on human thymus T cells.

The sequenced sample consisted of thymocytes. These receptors were collected from a boy younger than two with a congenital heart defect.

The genes are TRBV5-1 and TRBJ2-2, with 10 bases aligning to TRBD2. V lost 5 bases, J lost 1 base, and 2 bases stayed unmatched. Germline V gene data show CDR1 as SGHRS and CDR2 as YFSETQ. The CDR3 totals 15 residues. For the CDR3, the DNA is TGCGCCAGCAGTAGCGGGAGGCTGAACACCGGGGAGCTGTTTTTT. Residues: CASSSGRLNTGELFF.

V usage is TRBV27 and J usage is TRBJ1-2, with 9 nucleotides matching TRBD1. The CDR3 has 17 amino acids. V lost 5 bases to trimming and J lost 4 bases; unmatched junction nucleotides: 14. CDR1 is MNHEY, CDR2 SMNVEV, per germline (reference sequence). DNA of the CDR3: TGTGCCAGCAGTCCGGGACAGGGATGGGAGGGTCTCTATGGCTACACCTTC. It is translated as CASSPGQGWEGLYGYTF.

The chain joins TRBV5-4 to TRBJ2-7; TRBD2 is a possible D gene (6 bases). The V end was cut by 0 bases, the J end by 0 bases, with 10 bases between. CDR3 length equals 15 residues. The germline V gene has CDR1 SGHNT and CDR2 YYREEE (reference sequence). CDR3 amino acids: CASSLVRGASYEQYF. The CDR3 coding sequence is TGTGCCAGCAGCTTGGTACGCGGGGCCTCCTACGAGCAGTACTTC.

The rearrangement uses TRBV7-6 and TRBJ2-6; TRBD1 agrees at 7 bases. With V trimmed by 6 bases and J by 4 bases, 9 bases remained unmatched. The CDR3 has 16 residues. Germline CDR1 and CDR2: SGHVS and FNYEAQ. CDR3 coding DNA: TGTGCCAGCAGGCAACCGACAGGGTACGGGGCCAACGTCCTGACTTTC. Its translation is CASRQPTGYGANVLTF.

V is TRBV27 and J is TRBJ2-7; a weak D match, TRBD2 (7 bases). Germline CDR1 reads MNHEY; CDR2 reads SMNVEV (reference sequence). V shed 2 bases and J shed 7 bases, with 18 bases lying between them. This CDR3 spans 15 amino acids. In DNA form, the CDR3 reads TGTGCCAGCAGTTTAAGGGGAGGGGGAGGGCTAGAGCAGTACTTC. Translation: CASSLRGGGGLEQYF.

This clone has a single count. The CDR3 reads CASGLSLLPGLAGGKPTRGNEQFF. CDR3 coding DNA: TGTGCTAGTGGTTTGTCCCTTCTACCGGGACTAGCGGGAGGCAAGCCCACGAGGGGGAATGAGCAGTTCTTC. V gene TRBV12-5 combines with J gene TRBJ2-1, with 15 bases fitting TRBD2. V lost 2 bases, J lost 7 bases, and 27 bases stayed unmatched. The CDR3 covers 24 residues. Germline-derived CDR1 and CDR2 are LGHNT and FRNRAP.

This clone came up once. This sequence joins TRBV29-1 and TRBJ2-1; 14 bases agree with TRBD2. The V segment lost 4 bases and the J segment 0 bases; nucleotides outside the gene matches: 8. The CDR3 extends over 18 amino acids. Germline V gene data show CDR1 as SQVTM and CDR2 as ANQGSEA. This CDR3 is CSVGGLAGGKGSYNEQFF. As DNA, the CDR3 is TGCAGCGTTGGAGGACTAGCGGGAGGAAAAGGCTCCTACAATGAGCAGTTCTTC.

This clone showed up just once. This specimen includes other DNA sequences encoding the same CDR3. This chain links TRBV28 with TRBJ2-7; 10 bases map to TRBD1. The germline V gene encodes CDR1 MDHEN and CDR2 SYDVKM. V lost 6 bases and J lost 4; bases outside the gene matches: 6. This CDR3 spans 14 amino acids. This CDR3 reads CASSSRDRGYEQYF. In nucleotides, the CDR3 is TGTGCCAGCAGCTCCCGGGACAGGGGTTACGAGCAGTACTTC.

This clone was seen more than once but under ten times. J is TRBJ2-7 and V is TRBV7-2, with TRBD1 identical over 7 bases. Trimming at V came to 0 bases and at J to 4 bases, leaving 12 bases not matched to a gene. Germline lookup yields CDR1 SGHTA and CDR2 FQGNSA. The CDR3 spans 17 residues. This chain's CDR3 is CASSLASLGQRKYEQYF. CDR3 in DNA: TGTGCCAGCAGCTTAGCTTCCTTGGGACAGAGAAAATACGAGCAGTACTTC.

The V and J genes are TRBV4-3 and TRBJ2-7; D uncertain. This CDR3 region has 13 residues. Trimming pared 1 base from V and 6 bases from J, leaving 10 bases between. The V gene's germline CDR1 is LGHNA and CDR2 YSLEER. The CDR3 DNA reads as TGCGCCAGCAGCCAAGTCCCGGGTAGCGAGCAGTACTTC. Translating gives CASSQVPGSEQYF.

The rearrangement uses TRBV7-7 and TRBJ2-1, with 7 bases lining up with TRBD2. Germline V lookup: CDR1 SSHAT, CDR2 FNYEAQ (reference sequence). The CDR3 sequence is 12 residues long. The CDR3 here is CEAGETYNEQFF. Written as DNA, the CDR3 is TGTGAGGCGGGAGAGACCTACAATGAGCAGTTCTTC.

This chain joins TRBV6-1 and TRBJ2-1, with a tentative D call TRBD2 (6 bases). From germline, CDR1 is MNHNS and CDR2 SASEGT. The CDR3 totals 15 residues. V was shortened by 10 bases and J by 5 bases, with 21 bases between the two germline ends. In nucleotides, the CDR3 is TGTGCCACGGTGAGGAGGGGCCAGTACCACAATGAGCAGTTCTTC. Translation: CATVRRGQYHNEQFF.

CDR3 region: CAWREDAVFTDTQYF. As DNA, the CDR3 is TGTGCCTGGAGGGAGGACGCGGTCTTCACAGATACGCAGTATTTT. The chain is built from TRBV30 and TRBJ2-3; TRBD2 is a possible D gene (5 bases). Deletions cut 3 bases from V and 2 bases from J, with 15 bases between. CDR1 GTSNPN and CDR2 SVGIG come from the germline V gene (reference sequence). This CDR3 has 15 residues.

V and J are TRBV4-1 and TRBJ2-7; D ambiguous. Germline V gene lookup returns CDR1 MGHRA and CDR2 YSYEKL. Between the trimmed V and J ends, which lost 4 bases and 3 bases, there was a span of 13 bases. The CDR3 runs 14 residues. The CDR3 DNA follows: TGCGCCAGCAGCCCCGGGTCCTTAGGCTACGAGCAGTACTTC. Protein product: CASSPGSLGYEQYF.

This chain connects TRBV4-1 to TRBJ2-3; TRBD2 might be the D (6 bases). CDR3 length: 15 residues. CDR1 MGHRA and CDR2 YSYEKL come from the germline V gene. V lost 1 base to trimming and J lost 0 bases, with 8 bases between them. The CDR3 is CASSQASGSTDTQYF. For the CDR3, the DNA is TGCGCCAGCAGCCAAGCCAGCGGGAGCACAGATACGCAGTATTTT.

The CDR3 sequence is CASSPRTSGLYEQYF. The CDR3 DNA follows: TGTGCCAGTAGTCCACGGACTAGCGGCCTTTACGAGCAGTACTTC. This rearrangement joins TRBV19 to TRBJ2-7, with TRBD2 matching over 10 bases. The CDR3 totals 15 residues. Germline V gives CDR1 LNHDA, CDR2 SQIVND (reference sequence). The trim removed 5 bases at V and 4 bases at J, leaving 8 bases unmatched.

This clone came up once. This sequence joins TRBV6-5 and TRBJ2-1; 7 bases match TRBD1. Germline V gene data show CDR1 as MNHEY and CDR2 as SVGAGI. The CDR3 consists of 15 residues. The trim removed 0 bases at V and 5 bases at J, leaving 4 bases unmatched. CDR3 protein: CASSYSGGENNEQFF. The CDR3, as DNA: TGTGCCAGCAGTTACTCAGGGGGCGAAAACAATGAGCAGTTCTTC.

The V call is TRBV21-1, the J call TRBJ2-7; the table names TRBD1, a call not compared with the DNA. TRBV21-1 is tagged as a pseudogene. The CDR3 extends over 20 amino acids. Written as DNA, the CDR3 is TGTGCCAGCAGCAAAACCCCCGGGACAGGGGAGTGGCTGTCGACCTACGAGCAGTACTTC. Translating it yields CASSKTPGTGEWLSTYEQYF.

DNA for the CDR3: TGTGCCAGCAGCCAAGAGGGGGGCTCTGGGGCCAACGTCCTGACTTTC. It specifies CASSQEGGSGANVLTF. The rearrangement links TRBV4-2 to TRBJ2-6, with D maybe TRBD2 (6 bases). There are 16 residues in the CDR3. The V and J ends lost 0 bases and 0 bases respectively, with 6 bases between them. Germline V CDR1 and CDR2: LGHNA, YNFKEQ.

This chain joins TRBV28 and TRBJ2-3; D is possibly TRBD2 (5 bases). Germline assignment: CDR1 MDHEN and CDR2 SYDVKM. The CDR3 extends over 14 amino acids. Trimming stripped 2 bases from V and 3 bases from J, with 9 bases between. The CDR3 DNA reads as TGTGCCAGCAGTTTAGTGGGAGTTACAGATACGCAGTATTTT. It encodes CASSLVGVTDTQYF.

The chain couples TRBV4-1 to TRBJ1-2; possible D gene TRBD1, 5 bases. The germline CDR1 and CDR2 sequences are MGHRA and YSYEKL. The CDR3 sequence is 15 residues long. Trimming removed 4 bases from V and 5 bases from J, with 17 bases in between. The CDR3 region is CASSRDGRTSYGYTF. CDR3 bases: TGCGCCAGCAGCCGAGATGGAAGGACAAGTTATGGCTACACCTTC.

The gene calls are TRBV15 and TRBJ1-4; D is possibly TRBD1 (6 bases). In germline, CDR1 is LNHNV, CDR2 YYDKDF (reference sequence). The CDR3 sequence is 12 residues long. V was pared by 8 bases and J by 6 bases, with 10 bases between. In DNA form, the CDR3 reads TGTGCCACCGACAGGCTCCATGAAAAACTGTTTTTT. The encoded protein is CATDRLHEKLFF. Full variable domain (outside the CDR3, taken from reference TRBV15 and TRBJ1-4): DAMVIQNPRYQVTQFGKPVTLSCSQTLNHNVMYWYQQKSSQAPKLLFHYYDKDFNNEADTPDNFQSRRPNTSFCFLDIRSPGLGDTAMYLCATDRLHEKLFFGSGTQLSVL.

The chain couples TRBV9 to TRBJ2-5, with D possibly TRBD2 on 7 matching bases. The CDR3 extends over 15 amino acids. Germline CDR1 is SGDLS and CDR2 is YYNGEE. Between the trimmed V and J ends, which lost 5 bases and 4 bases, there was a span of 18 bases. The CDR3 reads CASSHGGGPPETQYF. The CDR3, as DNA: TGTGCCAGCAGTCATGGGGGGGGGCCCCCAGAGACCCAGTACTTC. The full variable domain, completed using reference TRBV9 and TRBJ2-5, is DSGVTQTPKHLITATGQRVTLRCSPRSGDLSVYWYQQSLDQGLQFLIQYYNGEERAKGNILERFSAQQFPDLHSELNLSSLELGDSALYFCASSHGGGPPETQYFGPGTRLLVL.

CDR3 in DNA: TGCGCCAGCAGCCAAGATTTGAGGACTAGCGGGAGTACTGAGCAGTTCTTC. Encoded protein: CASSQDLRTSGSTEQFF. The chain uses TRBV4-3 and TRBJ2-1; 13 bases align to TRBD2. The CDR3 has 17 residues. J lost 9 bases, V lost 0 bases, and 8 bases had no gene match. Germline CDR1 is LGHNA and CDR2 is YSLEER.

This rearrangement joins TRBV27 to TRBJ2-1; 11 bases match TRBD2. Per the germline V gene, CDR1 is MNHEY and CDR2 is SMNVEV (reference sequence). This CDR3 spans 19 amino acids. V shed 6 bases and J 3 bases; nucleotides not matched to a gene: 16. In DNA form, the CDR3 reads TGTGCCAGCAGCTGTATGGGACAGCCGGGACTAGCGGACTACAATGAGCAGTTCTTC. Translating gives CASSCMGQPGLADYNEQFF.

This clone occurred once. The CDR3 DNA reads as TGTGCCAGCACCCAAGAGACAGGGGAGGGAACCGGGGAGCTGTTTTTT. It codes for CASTQETGEGTGELFF. The chain carries TRBV7-9 and TRBJ2-2, with D tentatively TRBD1 (8 bases). CDR3 length equals 16 residues. V was cut by 7 bases and J by 5 bases, with 20 bases left in between. CDR1 is SEHNR and CDR2 is FQNEAQ in the germline V gene (reference sequence). The full variable domain, completed using reference TRBV7-9 and TRBJ2-2, is DTGVSQNPRHKITKRGQNVTFRCDPISEHNRLYWYRQTLGQGPEFLTYFQNEAQLEKSRLLSDRFSAERPKGSFSTLEIQRTEQGDSAMYLCASTQETGEGTGELFFGEGSRLTVL.

Points on this clone: The same CDR3 is also encoded by other DNA sequences in this sample. The chain recombines TRBV5-4 with TRBJ2-5; no reliable D call. CDR3 length equals 11 residues. Germline V CDR1 and CDR2: SGHNT, YYREEE (reference sequence). Trimming left V 3 bases short and J 5 bases short, with 5 bases between. The CDR3 sequence is CASSSRETQYF. In nucleotides, the CDR3 is TGTGCCAGCAGCTCGAGGGAGACCCAGTACTTC.

The chain recombines TRBV7-8 with TRBJ2-1; 14 positions match TRBD2. This CDR3 is 19 amino acids long. The V and J ends lost 5 bases and 7 bases, in that order; junction bases with no gene match: 16. The germline CDR1 and CDR2 sequences are SGHVS and FQNEAQ. The CDR3 loop is CASSHRETSGRAGGNEQFF. DNA of the CDR3: TGTGCCAGCAGCCATCGCGAGACTAGCGGGAGGGCCGGGGGGAATGAGCAGTTCTTC.

The CDR3 DNA follows: TGTGCCAGCAGTTACGGGCAGGAGCAGTTCTTC. Its translation is CASSYGQEQFF. This rearrangement joins TRBV6-5 to TRBJ2-1; D uncertain. Germline-derived CDR1 and CDR2 are MNHEY and SVGAGI. With 2 bases removed from V and 10 bases from J, the gap between germline ends came to 6 bases. This CDR3 region has 11 residues.

V gene TRBV19 combines with J gene TRBJ1-5; TRBD1 might be the D (6 bases). The V end was cut by 7 bases, the J end by 2 bases, with 24 bases between. Germline loops: CDR1 LNHDA, CDR2 SQIVND (reference sequence). This CDR3 has 18 amino acids. CDR3 residues: CASTPWGHSRVGNQPQHF. Here the CDR3 DNA reads TGTGCCAGTACCCCTTGGGGACATTCACGAGTCGGCAATCAGCCCCAGCATTTT.

The rearrangement joins TRBV7-9 to TRBJ1-1; 9 bases fit TRBD1. V shed 5 bases and J 1 base; nucleotides not matched to a gene: 8. Germline V gene sequence: CDR1 SEHNR, CDR2 FQNEAQ (reference sequence). The CDR3 runs 16 residues. This CDR3 is CASSPGTGRRNTEAFF. CDR3 in DNA: TGTGCCAGCAGCCCGGGGACAGGGCGGAGGAACACTGAAGCTTTCTTT.